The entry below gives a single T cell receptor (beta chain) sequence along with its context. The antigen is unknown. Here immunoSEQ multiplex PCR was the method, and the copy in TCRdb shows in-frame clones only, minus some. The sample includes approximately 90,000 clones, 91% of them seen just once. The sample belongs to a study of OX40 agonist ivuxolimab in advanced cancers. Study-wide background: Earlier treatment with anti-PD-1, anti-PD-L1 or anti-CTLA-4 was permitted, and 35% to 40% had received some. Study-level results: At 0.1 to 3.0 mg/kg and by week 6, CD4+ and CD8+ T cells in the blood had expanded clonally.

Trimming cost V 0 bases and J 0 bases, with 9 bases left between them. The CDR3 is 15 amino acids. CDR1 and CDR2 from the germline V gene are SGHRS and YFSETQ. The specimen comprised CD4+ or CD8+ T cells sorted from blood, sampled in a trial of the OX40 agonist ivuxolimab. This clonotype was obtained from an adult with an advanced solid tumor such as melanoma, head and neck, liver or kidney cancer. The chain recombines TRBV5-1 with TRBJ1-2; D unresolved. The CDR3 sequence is CASSLGFGTNYGYTF. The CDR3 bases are TGCGCCAGCAGCTTGGGGTTCGGGACTAACTATGGCTACACCTTC.